A selection of T cell receptor beta chains follows, all from one sample in a study of T cell changes during pregnancy in multiple sclerosis. Profiled with immunoSEQ multiplex PCR; TCRdb holds only in-frame clones, not every one. The sample lists approximately 90,000 clones; roughly 94% were seen once. Sequences were derived from peripheral blood, sampled in the third trimester of pregnancy. These receptors were taken from a female donor with multiple sclerosis, enrolled in a pregnancy study. Each CDR3 is given with its conserved first and last residue. A D gene is named only where the DNA matches it firmly. Size values are once, few and many counts, or a class for expanded clones, and some rows have none.

clone_size | j_call | d_call | cdr3_length | v_call | cdr3_nt | cdr3_aa
NA | TRBJ1-5 | NA | 15 | TRBV5-6 | TGTGCCACCCTCGGGGGGGACTATAGCAATCAGCCCCAGCATTTT | CATLGGDYSNQPQHF
NA | TRBJ1-1 | TRBD1 | 16 | TRBV19 | TGTGCCAGTAGAAAAGGGACAGGAGTATTGAACACTGAAGCTTTCTTT | CASRKGTGVLNTEAFF
NA | TRBJ1-4 | TRBD1 | 15 | TRBV7-9 | TGTGCCAGCAGCTCGGGACAGGGGTCAAATGAAAAACTGTTTTTT | CASSSGQGSNEKLFF
NA | TRBJ1-2 | NA | 13 | TRBV7-9 | TGTGCCAGCAGCTTGGTCAGGGTGTCGGGGGGCGCCTTC | CASSLVRVSGGAF
NA | TRBJ1-5 | NA | 14 | TRBV6-1 | TGTGCCAGCACCCAAAGACAGTCCCCCGGGTCCCAGCATTTT | CASTQRQSPGSQHF
NA | TRBJ2-6 | NA | 14 | TRBV5-4 | TGTGCCAGCAGCCGGTACTCTGGGGCCAACGTCCTGACTTTC | CASSRYSGANVLTF
NA | TRBJ1-2 | TRBD1 | 16 | TRBV6-6 | TGTGCCAGCAGTCCGGACAGGGGTCGTGCTAACTATGGCTACACCTTC | CASSPDRGRANYGYTF
NA | TRBJ2-7 | TRBD2 | 15 | TRBV6-6 | TGTGCCAGCAGCAATCCGTCTAGCGGGAGGGACGAGCAGTACTTC | CASSNPSSGRDEQYF
NA | TRBJ1-2 | TRBD1 | 16 | TRBV28 | TGTGCCAGCAGTCAGATACCGGGACAGGATGAGGATGGCTACACCTTC | CASSQIPGQDEDGYTF
few | TRBJ2-2 | TRBD1 | 15 | TRBV15 | TGTGCCACCAGCAGAGGGACAGGGGACACCGGGGAGCTGTTTTTT | CATSRGTGDTGELFF
once | TRBJ1-1 | TRBD1 | 17 | TRBV19 | TGTGCCAGTAGTATAGACTCCTTGACAGGGGGATTCACTGAAGCTTTCTTT | CASSIDSLTGGFTEAFF
NA | TRBJ1-4 | NA | 15 | TRBV5-4 | TGTGCCAATCCGGAGACTCCGACAACTAATGAAAAACTGTTTTTT | CANPETPTTNEKLFF
NA | TRBJ2-1 | NA | 16 | TRBV4-2 | TGTGCCAGCAGCCAGGCGGGCGGAGGGACTCCAAATGAGCAGTTCTTC | CASSQAGGGTPNEQFF
NA | TRBJ2-1 | TRBD2 | 16 | TRBV5-4 | TGTGCCAGCAGCTTGTCGGTTAGCGGGAGGGCCCATGAGCAGTTCTTC | CASSLSVSGRAHEQFF
once | TRBJ2-1 | TRBD1 | 13 | TRBV6-4 | TGTGCCAGCAGAGGGGGCGGCAACAATGAGCAGTTCTTC | CASRGGGNNEQFF
NA | TRBJ2-1 | TRBD2 | 16 | TRBV30 | TGTGCCTGGAGTTCCCTAGGGGCGGGAGGTGGGAATGAGCAGTTCTTC | CAWSSLGAGGGNEQFF
NA | TRBJ2-5 | TRBD2 | 17 | TRBV28 | TGTGCCAGCAGTCTAGCCGGGACTAGCGGTGTCCAAGAGACCCAGTACTTC | CASSLAGTSGVQETQYF
NA | TRBJ2-7 | NA | 14 | TRBV19 | TGTGCCAGTAGTATCAGGGTGGAGGGCTACGAGCAGTACTTC | CASSIRVEGYEQYF
NA | TRBJ2-1 | TRBD2 | 14 | TRBV6-6 | TGTGCCAGCATCAACCTAGCGGGAGGGCATGAGCAGTTCTTC | CASINLAGGHEQFF
NA | TRBJ2-1 | TRBD2 | 17 | TRBV27 | TGTGCCAGCAGTCCAAGACTAGCGGGAGACGGAGGTAATGAGCAGTTCTTC | CASSPRLAGDGGNEQFF
NA | TRBJ2-7 | TRBD1 | 17 | TRBV7-3 | TGTGCCACCATAATTGGGGCCCAGGACAGGGGGCTCTACGAGCAGTACTTC | CATIIGAQDRGLYEQYF
NA | TRBJ2-7 | TRBD1 | 14 | TRBV2 | TGTGCCAGCAGTGAAGGGACAGGGTACAACGAGCAGTACTTC | CASSEGTGYNEQYF
NA | TRBJ2-2 | NA | 12 | TRBV9 | TGTGCCAGCAGCGTAGTCGCCGGGGAGCTGTTTTTT | CASSVVAGELFF
once | TRBJ2-3 | TRBD2 | 15 | TRBV4-2 | TGTGCCAGCAGCCCAGTAGCGGGAGCTGGAGATACGCAGTATTTT | CASSPVAGAGDTQYF
once | TRBJ1-2 | NA | 15 | TRBV27 | TGTGCCAGCAGTTTACATACAGGGTCAGACTATGGCTACACCTTC | CASSLHTGSDYGYTF
NA | TRBJ2-3 | NA | 12 | TRBV19 | TGTGCCAGTAGTATCCAACGGGATACGCAGTATTTT | CASSIQRDTQYF
NA | TRBJ2-7 | TRBD2 | 14 | TRBV11-3 | TGTGCCAGCAGCCCCCGGGGACTAGCGGGCGAGCAGTACTTC | CASSPRGLAGEQYF
NA | TRBJ2-5 | TRBD1 | 16 | TRBV5-6 | TGTGCCAGCAGCTTGGCCTGGACAGGGGGCCGAGAGACCCAGTACTTC | CASSLAWTGGRETQYF
NA | TRBJ2-7 | NA | 14 | TRBV12-2 | TGTGCAAGTCGCCTGACAGGGGTAGTCTACGAGCAGTACTTC | CASRLTGVVYEQYF
NA | TRBJ2-1 | TRBD2 | 18 | TRBV9 | TGTGCCAGCAGCGTAGGGCTAGCGGGAAAGGGTTCAATCCATGAGCAGTTCTTC | CASSVGLAGKGSIHEQFF
few | TRBJ1-1 | TRBD1 | 13 | TRBV30 | TGTGCCTGGAGCCTGACAGGGTCCACTGAAGCTTTCTTT | CAWSLTGSTEAFF
NA | TRBJ2-5 | TRBD1 | 13 | TRBV4-1 | TGCGCCAGCAGCCTCACAGGGGGCGAGACCCAGTACTTC | CASSLTGGETQYF
NA | TRBJ2-7 | TRBD1 | 15 | TRBV4-3 | TGCGCCAGCAGCCAAGACGGGACAGGATTCTACGAGCAGTACTTC | CASSQDGTGFYEQYF
NA | TRBJ2-2 | NA | 14 | TRBV7-8 | TGTGCCAGCGGGGGAGGCGCTAGCACCGGGGAGCTGTTTTTT | CASGGGASTGELFF
NA | TRBJ2-7 | TRBD2 | 15 | TRBV28 | TGTGCCAGCACCTCGGAGACTAGCGGGAGCATAGGGCAGTACTTC | CASTSETSGSIGQYF
NA | TRBJ1-2 | TRBD1 | 13 | TRBV27 | TGTGCCAGCAGTCGACAGGGAAGCTATGGCTACACCTTC | CASSRQGSYGYTF
NA | TRBJ1-2 | NA | 14 | TRBV27 | TGTGCCAGCAGTTTATCGCTCGGGGACTATGGCTACACCTTC | CASSLSLGDYGYTF
NA | TRBJ1-5 | TRBD1 | 14 | TRBV7-8 | TGTGCCAGCAGCACAGGGGTTCTCGGACAGCCCCAGCATTTT | CASSTGVLGQPQHF
NA | TRBJ2-7 | NA | 12 | TRBV6-5 | TGTGCCAGCGCGGGCAGACCCTACGAGCAGTACTTC | CASAGRPYEQYF
NA | TRBJ2-5 | TRBD2 | 15 | TRBV5-1 | TGCGCCAGCAGCCCCGGGAGGGCCGGGGGTGAGACCCAGTACTTC | CASSPGRAGGETQYF
NA | TRBJ2-7 | TRBD2 | 16 | TRBV11-2 | TGTGCCAGCAGCCGACCTAACAGCGGGGGCCGGTACGAGCAGTACTTC | CASSRPNSGGRYEQYF
NA | TRBJ2-5 | NA | 13 | TRBV30 | TGTGCCTGGAGTGTAAAGGGGTGGGAGACCCAGTACTTC | CAWSVKGWETQYF
NA | TRBJ2-7 | TRBD2 | 16 | TRBV9 | TGTGCCAGCAGCCCCCAAGCGGGAGGGCCGGGCTACGAGCAGTACTTC | CASSPQAGGPGYEQYF
NA | TRBJ1-5 | NA | 18 | TRBV7-9 | TGTGCCAGCAGCTTAGTCATAGCGGCCACCTCAGGAAATCAGCCCCAGCATTTT | CASSLVIAATSGNQPQHF
NA | TRBJ1-2 | NA | 15 | TRBV4-1 | TGCGCCAGCAGCCAGCCTCCAACAGGGAACTATGGCTACACCTTC | CASSQPPTGNYGYTF
NA | TRBJ2-2 | NA | 14 | TRBV2 | TGTGCCAGCAGCCTCGGGGGTGGCACCGGGGAGCTGTTTTTT | CASSLGGGTGELFF